The sequence of this T cell receptor beta chain was determined in a study of T cell responses to AZD1222 COVID-19 vaccine. Worth noting for this clone: The antigen is not known.

V was clipped by 0 bases and J by 0 bases; unmatched bases: 4. The CDR3 sequence is 16 residues long. The V gene's germline CDR1 is SGDLS and CDR2 YYNGEE. General study points: Seropositive status at baseline applied to only a handful of AZD1222 recipients. Spike-specific TCR depth and breadth grew after two AZD1222 doses.

Clones were sequenced by immunoSEQ multiplex PCR, and TCRdb holds only the in-frame ones, with some missing. This table has 70,000 to 95,000 clones, around 80% appearing once. This chain joins TRBV9 and TRBJ2-5; 8 nucleotides line up with TRBD2. This receptor was taken from an adult in good health. This specimen consisted of peripheral blood, obtained on day 0 of AZD1222 vaccination. This CDR3 reads CASSVVPGGYQETQYF. DNA of the CDR3: TGTGCCAGCAGCGTAGTACCGGGGGGGTACCAAGAGACCCAGTACTTC. The full variable domain, its missing parts supplied by reference TRBV9 and TRBJ2-5, is DSGVTQTPKHLITATGQRVTLRCSPRSGDLSVYWYQQSLDQGLQFLIQYYNGEERAKGNILERFSAQQFPDLHSELNLSSLELGDSALYFCASSVVPGGYQETQYFGPGTRLLVL.